This T cell receptor (beta chain) was captured by sequencing in a study of T cell repertoires in cytomegalovirus infection (dated by TCRdb to between 2019 and 2020). Study-wide context: Because public TCR beta signatures pointed to carriage of CMV infection together with the matching HLA type, the HLA type of each donor mattered for the analysis.

The sequencing machine was an Illumina HiSeq 1500. TCRdb reanalyzed the raw reads on its own, using fastp at Q25 for trimming and MiXCR for clone calling, and kept in-frame beta chains. Rows are unified per CDR3 protein, each entry keeping the most common DNA and genes. This sample holds more than 500,000 distinct CDR3 sequences; about 15% were observed only once. The ten biggest clones cover roughly a quarter of the sample. Comment on this clonotype: Its antigen is unknown. Base qualities are not at hand, and no much larger clone is one base apart.

The investigation overall reported the following: The ex vivo response was dominated by HLA-C-restricted CMV-specific TCR beta clonotypes, and the single most frequent clonotype in two of eight donors was supplied by these HLA-C-restricted clonotypes. Carriers of CMV infection plus the relevant HLA type were discriminated by the cumulative frequency of public TCR beta family members in the study cohort and in an independent roughly 380-donor cohort.

The junction shows trimming of 6 bases on V and 0 bases on J, plus 15 bases between the germline ends. Including the terminal cysteine and phenylalanine, the CDR3 comprises 15 residues. Only CDR3 DNA is held: 45 bases, read in frame from base 1. CDR1 and CDR2, looked up from the germline V gene (reference sequence), are DFQATT and SNEGSKA. The origin of this receptor is a human donor in good health (CMV status not recorded). Some clones in this sample may be carry-over from other donors' samples. Sequencing used CD8+ T cells from PBMCs. The rearranged chain carries TRBV20-1 and TRBJ2-1; matching of 6 bases hints at TRBD2 as the D gene. This receptor carries the CDR3 CSAEGRSSSYNEQFF. The nucleotide sequence is given as TGCAGTGCGGAGGGGAGGTCGAGCTCCTACAATGAGCAGTTCTTC.